Below, 20 T cell receptor beta chains from the same sample are listed, as sequenced in a study of long-term antiretroviral therapy in people with HIV. The authors ran the immunoSEQ assay, v3.0, at survey level. Profiled with immunoSEQ multiplex PCR; TCRdb holds only in-frame clones, not every one. The table lists tens of thousands of clones, 81% of them singletons, with 9% to 15% in the top ten. Here the sequenced sample was unsorted PBMCs, taken 0.1 years before starting antiretroviral therapy. The receptor set was obtained from a man aged 40-49 years with HIV.

This clone was picked up one time. The chain is built from TRBV4-3 and TRBJ2-1; 13 positions match TRBD2. Germline V gene lookup returns CDR1 LGHNA and CDR2 YSLEER. After removal of 4 bases from V and 4 bases from J, the junction contained 4 bases not matched to a gene. The CDR3 consists of 16 residues. The CDR3 DNA sequence: TGCGCCAGCAGCCCTAGACTAGCGGGGGGATACAATGAGCAGTTCTTC. Translating gives CASSPRLAGGYNEQFF.

The chain combines TRBV7-8 with TRBJ2-5; D is perhaps TRBD1 or TRBD2 (5 bases each). The CDR3 loop spans 16 amino acids. With 3 bases removed from V and 2 bases from J, the gap between germline ends came to 16 bases. CDR1 and CDR2 from the germline V gene are SGHVS and FQNEAQ. The CDR3 DNA sequence: TGTGCCAGCAGCTTCCGGGACCCGTCCTCTCAAGAGACCCAGTACTTC. Translating gives CASSFRDPSSQETQYF.

V usage is TRBV28 and J usage is TRBJ1-5; 10 nucleotides align to TRBD1. Germline assignment: CDR1 MDHEN and CDR2 SYDVKM. This CDR3 contains 16 residues. Losses at the gene ends were 5 bases for V and 5 bases for J; bases not matched to a gene: 9. CDR3 in amino acids: CASSLLTGGAHQPQHF. CDR3 bases: TGTGCCAGCAGTCTGTTGACAGGGGGCGCGCATCAGCCCCAGCATTTT. The complete variable domain, with remaining parts taken from reference TRBV28 and TRBJ1-5, reads DVKVTQSSRYLVKRTGEKVFLECVQDMDHENMFWYRQDPGLGLRLIYFSYDVKMKEKGDIPEGYSVSREKKERFSLILESASTNQTSMYLCASSLLTGGAHQPQHFGDGTRLSIL.

The chain uses TRBV4-2 and TRBJ1-5; D is unresolved. Germline CDR1 LGHNA, CDR2 YNFKEQ. Between the trimmed V and J ends, which lost 1 base and 2 bases, there was a span of 9 bases. The CDR3 has 15 amino acids. CDR3 sequence (DNA): TGTGCCAGCAGCCAAGCCCCTTTGGGCAATCAGCCCCAGCATTTT. The encoded protein is CASSQAPLGNQPQHF.

In its sample, this clone was seen once. The V call is TRBV5-4, the J call TRBJ2-2; TRBD1 aligns across 10 bases. Germline V gene sequence: CDR1 SGHNT, CDR2 YYREEE (reference sequence). With V trimmed by 5 bases and J by 3 bases, 10 bases remained unmatched. The CDR3 runs 17 residues. This CDR3 is CASRTGTGVKHTGELFF. The CDR3 coding sequence is TGTGCCAGCAGAACCGGGACAGGGGTTAAGCACACCGGGGAGCTGTTTTTT.

This chain joins TRBV30 and TRBJ2-2; D may match TRBD1 or TRBD2 (5 bases each). The CDR3 totals 14 residues. Germline V gives CDR1 GTSNPN, CDR2 SVGIG (reference sequence). V shed 0 bases and J shed 4 bases, with 9 bases lying between them. CDR3 protein: CAWSVAGSTGELFF. In nucleotides, the CDR3 is TGTGCCTGGAGTGTAGCAGGGAGCACCGGGGAGCTGTTTTTT. Using reference TRBV30 and TRBJ2-2 for the parts outside the CDR3, the full variable domain is SQTIHQWPATLVQPVGSPLSLECTVEGTSNPNLYWYRQAAGRGLQLLFYSVGIGQISSEVPQNLSASRPQDRQFILSSKKLLLSDSGFYLCAWSVAGSTGELFFGEGSRLTVL.

This chain links TRBV6-1 with TRBJ2-3; D might be TRBD1 (6 bases). Trimming cost V 4 bases and J 3 bases, with 14 bases left between them. The CDR3 runs to 15 residues. Germline V gene lookup returns CDR1 MNHNS and CDR2 SASEGT. The CDR3 spells CASSGVGQLTDTQYF. CDR3 in DNA: TGTGCCAGCAGTGGAGTAGGACAGCTAACAGATACGCAGTATTTT.

The J gene is TRBJ1-2, the V gene TRBV10-1; no clear D gene. The CDR3 is 12 amino acids. The germline gives CDR1 WNHNN, CDR2 SYGVQD (reference sequence). Trimming removed 7 bases from V and 6 bases from J, with 12 bases in between. The CDR3 loop reads CASIPQRDGYTF. The DNA for the CDR3 is TGCGCCAGCATTCCCCAGAGGGATGGCTACACCTTC.

Only a few counts were recorded for this clone. The chain links TRBV7-8 to TRBJ2-7; TRBD1 matches at 7 bases. CDR3 size: 14 residues. The germline CDR1 and CDR2 sequences are SGHVS and FQNEAQ. V was pared by 9 bases and J by 1 base, with 9 bases of the junction left unmatched. In DNA form, the CDR3 reads TGTGCCAGTACCCTTAAGGGGGCTTCCTACGAGCAGTACTTC. This gives the protein CASTLKGASYEQYF.

The chain uses TRBV6-5 and TRBJ1-1; D not resolved. The germline CDR1 and CDR2 sequences are MNHEY and SVGAGI. The V and J ends lost 6 bases and 1 base respectively, with 9 bases between them. The CDR3 spans 13 residues. CDR3 sequence (DNA): TGTGCCAGCAGATATGGACGGAACACTGAAGCTTTCTTT. Its translation: CASRYGRNTEAFF.

The gene calls are TRBV28 and TRBJ2-5, with 10 bases matching TRBD1. Trimming at V came to 4 bases and at J to 1 base, leaving 15 bases not matched to a gene. The CDR3 extends over 19 amino acids. Germline assignment: CDR1 MDHEN and CDR2 SYDVKM. The DNA for the CDR3 is TGTGCCAGCAGTTCTCGGAGGGACAGGGGAGATGCCCTCCAAGAGACCCAGTACTTC. Protein: CASSSRRDRGDALQETQYF.

This sequence joins TRBV5-1 and TRBJ1-4, with 7 bases that match TRBD1. V was pared by 0 bases and J by 6 bases, with 2 bases of the junction left unmatched. The CDR3 length is 14 residues. The germline gives CDR1 SGHRS, CDR2 YFSETQ. The CDR3 loop is CASSLDTGDEKLFF. The CDR3 region has the DNA TGCGCCAGCAGCTTGGATACAGGGGATGAAAAACTGTTTTTT.

The rearrangement links TRBV28 to TRBJ1-5; 10 nucleotides agree with TRBD1. The CDR3 totals 15 residues. V lost 4 bases, J lost 6 bases, and 6 bases stayed unmatched. Germline V gives CDR1 MDHEN, CDR2 SYDVKM. The CDR3 sequence: CASSSGQGESQPQHF. As DNA, the CDR3 is TGTGCCAGCAGTTCTGGACAGGGGGAAAGTCAGCCCCAGCATTTT.

This clone came up once. The chain is built from TRBV18 and TRBJ2-1; D unclear. CDR1 and CDR2 from the germline V gene are KGHSH and LQKENI. The CDR3 consists of 16 residues. The V gene lost 2 bases and the J gene lost 6 bases, with 17 bases spanning the gap. CDR3 protein: CASSPSIWGVGNEQFF. CDR3 nucleotides: TGTGCCAGCTCACCAAGTATTTGGGGTGTCGGCAATGAGCAGTTCTTC.

The rearrangement links TRBV19 to TRBJ2-1; possible D gene TRBD2, 7 bases. Germline V gives CDR1 LNHDA, CDR2 SQIVND (reference sequence). V gave up 7 bases and J gave up 0 bases, with 13 bases separating them. CDR3 size: 15 residues. The CDR3 here is CASTGGAPSYNEQFF. CDR3 DNA sequence: TGTGCCAGTACTGGGGGGGCCCCCTCCTACAATGAGCAGTTCTTC.

The gene calls are TRBV7-9 and TRBJ2-7; D gene ambiguous. This CDR3 spans 14 amino acids. With 4 bases removed from V and 0 bases from J, the gap between germline ends came to 10 bases. Germline V CDR1 and CDR2: SEHNR, FQNEAQ (reference sequence). The CDR3 nucleotides are TGTGCCAGCAGCTCCCGGGCCCCCTCCTACGAGCAGTACTTC. Its protein product is CASSSRAPSYEQYF.

CDR3 region: CASSIGLAGGWNTGELFF. Here the CDR3 DNA reads TGTGCCAGTAGTATTGGACTAGCGGGGGGATGGAACACCGGGGAGCTGTTTTTT. This sequence joins TRBV19 and TRBJ2-2; 14 bases line up with TRBD2. Germline values: CDR1 LNHDA, CDR2 SQIVND (reference sequence). The V gene end was trimmed by 3 bases and the J gene end by 1 base; junction bases not matched to a gene: 4. CDR3 length: 18 residues.

This clone was observed once. This CDR3 is CASRPWGFTGELFF. CDR3 nucleotide sequence: TGTGCCAGCAGACCCTGGGGCTTCACCGGGGAGCTGTTTTTT. The chain is built from TRBV28 and TRBJ2-2; D possibly corresponds to TRBD1 (5 bases). The V and J ends lost 6 bases and 4 bases respectively, with 12 bases between them. CDR3 size: 14 residues. Germline lookup yields CDR1 MDHEN and CDR2 SYDVKM.

Here the CDR3 reads CASSSPPISSYEQYF. The CDR3, as DNA: TGTGCCAGCAGTTCCCCGCCGATTAGCTCCTACGAGCAGTACTTC. This chain links TRBV28 with TRBJ2-7; D gene uncertain. Germline V lookup: CDR1 MDHEN, CDR2 SYDVKM. Between the trimmed V and J ends, which lost 4 bases and 0 bases, there was a span of 13 bases. This CDR3 has 15 amino acids.

The V gene is TRBV5-6, the J gene TRBJ1-2; D is undetermined. Germline CDR1 SGHDT, CDR2 YYEEEE. This CDR3 region has 13 residues. The V end was cut by 3 bases, the J end by 0 bases, with 6 bases between. The CDR3 DNA follows: TGTGCCAGCAGCTCCTGGGCTAACTATGGCTACACCTTC. The encoded protein is CASSSWANYGYTF. The full variable domain, in which reference TRBV5-6 and TRBJ1-2 provide the parts outside the CDR3, is DAGVTQSPTHLIKTRGQQVTLRCSPKSGHDTVSWYQQALGQGPQFIFQYYEEEERQRGNFPDRFSGHQFPNYSSELNVNALLLGDSALYLCASSSWANYGYTFGSGTRLTVV.